A selection of T cell receptor beta chains follows, all from one sample in a study of blood T cell repertoires in COVID-19. Here immunoSEQ multiplex PCR was the method, and the copy in TCRdb shows in-frame clones only, minus some. The repertoire holds some 120,000 clones, with 75% to 90% as singletons. The material sequenced was peripheral blood. The receptors originated from a woman in her 50s who had recovered from COVID-19. Both conserved end residues are part of each CDR3. The order of the fields is V gene, D gene, clone size, J gene, CDR3 DNA, CDR3 protein. D genes are given only for firm matches. Clone size is shown for a subset of rows, as once, few, many or a class of expanded clone.

TRBV7-9	TRBD1	-	TRBJ2-1	TGTGCCAGCGTCCACTCGGGACAGGGGGCCCATGAGCAGTTCTTC	CASVHSGQGAHEQFF
TRBV27	TRBD2	-	TRBJ2-1	TGTGCCAGCAGTCAGAGACTAGCGGGGCCGGGGAATGAGCAGTTCTTC	CASSQRLAGPGNEQFF
TRBV27	TRBD2	-	TRBJ2-5	TGTGCCAGCAGTTTAGGGCGGGGGGTTCAAGAGACCCAGTACTTC	CASSLGRGVQETQYF
TRBV20-1	-	-	TRBJ2-7	TGCAGTGCTAGTTTAGGCGGTGACCTATACGAGCAGTACTTC	CSASLGGDLYEQYF
TRBV5-1	TRBD1	once	TRBJ2-7	TGCGCCAGCAGCTTGGGGGGACAGATGAGCTACGAGCAGTACTTC	CASSLGGQMSYEQYF
TRBV30	TRBD2	once	TRBJ2-1	TGTGCCTGGAGTGCGGGACTAGCGGGAGGTGAGCAGTTCTTC	CAWSAGLAGGEQFF
TRBV30	TRBD1	-	TRBJ1-3	TGTGCCTGGAGCGCCGTATCAACAGGGGGCGGAAACACCATATATTTT	CAWSAVSTGGGNTIYF
TRBV25-1	TRBD2	-	TRBJ2-1	TGTGCCAGCAGTGAACCGGGACTAGCGGGAGTAAGGCAGTTCTTC	CASSEPGLAGVRQFF
TRBV7-8	-	-	TRBJ1-5	TGTGCCAGCAGCTTAGACCGAGATCAGCCCCAGCATTTT	CASSLDRDQPQHF
TRBV29-1	-	-	TRBJ2-5	TGCAGCGCCCCGGAGGGTTCGACAGGGCTGGAGACCCAGTACTTC	CSAPEGSTGLETQYF
TRBV15	TRBD2	-	TRBJ2-1	TGTGCCACCAGCCACCCGCGTCAGAGCGGGAGTCTCAATGAGCAGTTCTTC	CATSHPRQSGSLNEQFF
TRBV11-2	-	-	TRBJ1-1	TGTGCCAGCAGCTTAGATCAATACAGGGTACTAGATATGAACACTGAAGCTTTCTTT	CASSLDQYRVLDMNTEAFF
TRBV28	-	-	TRBJ2-7	TGTGCCAGCAGTTTACCCCCCTCGAGACTGCCCTACGAGCAGTACTTC	CASSLPPSRLPYEQYF
TRBV6-5	TRBD1	-	TRBJ2-2	TGTGCCGGTAGGGGGCCCGTGGGTACCGGGGAGCTGTTTTTT	CAGRGPVGTGELFF
TRBV6-2/TRBV6-3	TRBD2	once	TRBJ2-3	TGTGCCAGCAGCCTCGGGACTAGCGGGAGTAGGTCAGATACGCAGTATTTT	CASSLGTSGSRSDTQYF
TRBV6-5	-	-	TRBJ1-2	TGTGCCAGCAGTTACGGGTCTGGGGCTGGCTACACCTTC	CASSYGSGAGYTF
TRBV3-1/TRBV3-2	-	few	TRBJ2-3	TGTGCCAGCAGCCCCAGGGGGGCTAGCACAGATACGCAGTATTTT	CASSPRGASTDTQYF
TRBV7-9	TRBD1	-	TRBJ2-5	TGTGCCAGCAGTCCCCAAAGGGGACAGGGGGCGCGGGAGACCCAGTACTTC	CASSPQRGQGARETQYF
TRBV9	TRBD1	-	TRBJ2-6	TGTGCCAGCAGCGAACAGGGGTCTGGGGCCAACGTCCTGACTTTC	CASSEQGSGANVLTF
TRBV5-8	TRBD1	-	TRBJ1-1	TGTGCCAGCAGCGGTCAGGGGGCCGACACTGAAGCTTTCTTT	CASSGQGADTEAFF
TRBV5-4	TRBD2	-	TRBJ2-5	TGTGCCAGCAGCTTGGCTAGCGGGGGGCCAGAGACCCAGTACTTC	CASSLASGGPETQYF
TRBV5-1	TRBD2	-	TRBJ2-1	TGCGCCAGCAGCTTGGAGTCCAGCGGGGCCTACAATGAGCAGTTCTTC	CASSLESSGAYNEQFF
TRBV19	TRBD1	-	TRBJ1-5	TGTGCCAGTAGTACGCAGGGGGAACAGCCCCAGCATTTT	CASSTQGEQPQHF
TRBV24-1	-	-	TRBJ2-1	TGTGCCACCAGTGCAGGACTCCAACGGAACAATGAGCAGTTCTTC	CATSAGLQRNNEQFF
TRBV6-5	TRBD2	-	TRBJ2-5	TGTGCCAGCAGATTAACTAGCGGGATTGAGACCCAGTACTTC	CASRLTSGIETQYF
TRBV5-5	TRBD1	few	TRBJ1-6	TGTGCCAGCAGCTGGTTGACAGGGAATAATTCACCCCTCCACTTT	CASSWLTGNNSPLHF
TRBV5-1	TRBD1	-	TRBJ2-5	TGCGCCAGCAGCCTGGAGGGACAGGGGGTGGAGACCCAGTACTTC	CASSLEGQGVETQYF
TRBV4-1	-	-	TRBJ2-1	TGCGCCAGCAGCCAAGTATGGCAGGGCACCTACAATGAGCAGTTCTTC	CASSQVWQGTYNEQFF
TRBV2	TRBD2	-	TRBJ2-3	TGTGCCAGCAGAGGGCGGGGGGGCTATGGTACGCAGTATTTT	CASRGRGGYGTQYF
TRBV19	-	-	TRBJ1-5	TGTGCCAGTAGTGGGAGGGGTGGAGGTCGTCAGCCCCAGCATTTT	CASSGRGGGRQPQHF
TRBV18	TRBD1	-	TRBJ1-2	TGTGCCAGCTCAACCGGGACAGGGCCCCGGTTCACCTTC	CASSTGTGPRFTF
TRBV24-1	TRBD1	once	TRBJ2-2	TGTGCCACCAGTGGTGGGACAGGGAAAACCGGGGAGCTGTTTTTT	CATSGGTGKTGELFF
TRBV10-3	-	many	TRBJ1-1	TGTGCCATCAGTGAGTCGAAGGGACTAGGGGGAAACACTGAAGCTTTCTTT	CAISESKGLGGNTEAFF
TRBV4-1	TRBD2	-	TRBJ2-7	TGCGCCAGCAGCCAAGATCGGGCGGGAGGCCTCTCCTACGAGCAGTACTTC	CASSQDRAGGLSYEQYF
TRBV19	-	-	TRBJ1-2	TGTGCCAGTAGTTGGGCTAGGGGGAACGCCTATGGCTACACCTTC	CASSWARGNAYGYTF
TRBV2	-	-	TRBJ2-1	TGTGCCAGCCAAGTCAGGGAGGGGGATGAGCAGTTCTTC	CASQVREGDEQFF
TRBV7-2	TRBD1	once	TRBJ2-1	TGTGCCAGCAGCCCTCCCCAACACGGGACAGGGGTGTTCGCTGAGCAGTTCTTC	CASSPPQHGTGVFAEQFF
TRBV14	-	-	TRBJ2-2	TGTGCCAGCAGCCTTTGGGCCACCGGGGAGCTGTTTTTT	CASSLWATGELFF
TRBV7-8	-	-	TRBJ2-7	TGTGCCAGCAGCCAACCCCGAACCCCCAGCGAGCAGTACTTC	CASSQPRTPSEQYF
TRBV27	TRBD2	-	TRBJ2-1	TGTGCCAGCAAGGCTAGCGGGAGGGGGAATGAGCAGTTCTTC	CASKASGRGNEQFF
TRBV6-1	TRBD1	few	TRBJ1-2	TGTGCCAGCAGTGAACCGACAGGGGGCGATTGGAGCTACACCTTC	CASSEPTGGDWSYTF
TRBV7-2	TRBD1	-	TRBJ2-7	TGTGCCAGCAGCTTAAAGGGACAGTCCTACGAGCAGTACTTC	CASSLKGQSYEQYF
TRBV14	TRBD1	-	TRBJ2-3	TGTGCCAGCAGCCAACCTACTTCCCGGGACAGACGCACAGATACGCAGTATTTT	CASSQPTSRDRRTDTQYF
TRBV30	TRBD2	-	TRBJ2-7	TGTGCCTGGAACGGGGGACTAGCCGGCAACGAGCAGTACTTC	CAWNGGLAGNEQYF
TRBV7-9	-	-	TRBJ1-2	TGTGCCAGCAGTGCCGGGAGCTCAAACTATGGCTACACCTTC	CASSAGSSNYGYTF
TRBV27	-	once	TRBJ1-4	TGTGCCAGCAGTGGGACACAGGATTATGGAAAACTGTTTTTT	CASSGTQDYGKLFF
TRBV5-1	TRBD2	once	TRBJ2-5	TGCGCCAGCAGCTGGGGACTAGTGGGAGGAGTAGAGACCCAGTACTTC	CASSWGLVGGVETQYF
TRBV9	-	-	TRBJ1-1	TGTGCCAGCAGCTCTAGCAGGGGCGGTTATGGCACTGAAGCTTTCTTT	CASSSSRGGYGTEAFF
TRBV19	-	-	TRBJ2-7	TGTGCCAGTTCGGACGGGAGTAGCTACGAGCAGTACTTC	CASSDGSSYEQYF
TRBV30	-	-	TRBJ2-2	TGTGCCTGGAGTGTAACAGTAATTGACGGGGAGCTGTTTTTT	CAWSVTVIDGELFF
TRBV12-3/TRBV12-4	-	once	TRBJ1-3	TGTGCCAGCAGTTTCGGTTACACCATATATTTT	CASSFGYTIYF
TRBV29-1	TRBD1	-	TRBJ2-3	TGCAGCGTCAGGGGGCAGACAGATACGCAGTATTTT	CSVRGQTDTQYF
TRBV5-4	-	-	TRBJ1-1	TGTGCCAGCAGCTTGTCGACAGCGAACACTGAAGCTTTCTTT	CASSLSTANTEAFF
TRBV3-1/TRBV3-2	-	-	TRBJ2-3	TGTGCCAGCAGCCTCACTAGTAATACGCAGTATTTT	CASSLTSNTQYF
TRBV4-2	-	-	TRBJ1-5	TGTGCCAGCAGCCAAGAAGGCGGGGTGGGCAATCAGCCCCAGCATTTT	CASSQEGGVGNQPQHF
TRBV10-3	-	-	TRBJ1-2	TGTGCCATCAGTGAGCTCAGGGGTCGATCTTATGGCTACACCTTC	CAISELRGRSYGYTF
TRBV7-9	-	-	TRBJ2-1	TGTGCCAGCAGCTTTTCCCGGGACTCCCAGAGATATGAGCAGTTCTTC	CASSFSRDSQRYEQFF
TRBV21-1	-	once	TRBJ1-6	TGTGCCAGCAGGAATCAGGGGATATCACCCCTCCACTTT	CASRNQGISPLHF